This is a list of T cell receptor beta chains from one sample in a study of shared clonotypes between healthy human individuals. The table came from immunoSEQ multiplex PCR; TCRdb's copy has only in-frame clones and leaves some out. This sample has more than 1 million clones, with approximately 80% found just once. Sequenced: memory CD4+ T cells from PBMCs. These receptors were taken from a man in his late teens or twenties in good health. Some clones in this sample may be carry-over from other donors' samples. Both conserved end residues are part of each CDR3. The order of the fields is clone size, D gene, J gene, V gene, CDR3 protein, CDR3 DNA. A D gene is named only where the DNA matches it firmly. Only part of the rows carry a size: once, few, many, or a class if the clone is expanded.

NA	TRBD1	TRBJ2-3	TRBV5-1	CASSWGQGRTDTQYF	TGCGCCAGCAGCTGGGGACAGGGAAGGACAGATACGCAGTATTTT
NA	NA	TRBJ2-5	TRBV19	CARRGSAGRRETQYF	TGTGCCAGGCGAGGTTCAGCGGGCAGGCGAGAGACCCAGTACTTC
NA	NA	TRBJ2-3	TRBV2	CASRPWGAVDTQYF	TGTGCCAGCAGACCGTGGGGGGCAGTAGATACGCAGTATTTT
NA	NA	TRBJ2-5	TRBV2	CASGQRTQYF	TGTGCCAGCGGCCAGAGAACCCAGTACTTC
NA	NA	TRBJ1-1	TRBV28	CASSLRDNLNTEAFF	TGTGCCAGCAGTTTACGGGACAACCTGAACACTGAAGCTTTCTTT
once	NA	TRBJ2-1	TRBV28	CASSLATGEQFF	TGTGCCAGCAGTTTAGCCACAGGTGAGCAGTTCTTC
NA	NA	TRBJ1-5	TRBV6-1	CASSEGRGNQPQHF	TGTGCCAGCAGTGAAGGAAGGGGTAATCAGCCCCAGCATTTT
NA	TRBD2	TRBJ2-2	TRBV7-3	CASSLGLASTGELFF	TGTGCCAGCAGCCTCGGACTAGCGTCCACCGGGGAGCTGTTTTTT
NA	NA	TRBJ2-5	TRBV27	CASSERGSQYF	TGTGCCAGCAGCGAGAGGGGGTCCCAGTACTTC
NA	TRBD2	TRBJ2-1	TRBV6-1	CASSTGTSGSNEQFF	TGTGCCAGCAGTACAGGGACTAGCGGGAGCAATGAGCAGTTCTTC
NA	TRBD1	TRBJ1-5	TRBV7-8	CASSLRDRVSNQPQHF	TGTGCCAGCAGCTTACGGGACAGGGTAAGCAATCAGCCCCAGCATTTT
NA	NA	TRBJ2-7	TRBV11-2	CASSTTGYSYEQYF	TGTGCCAGCAGCACGACAGGTTACTCCTACGAGCAGTACTTC
NA	TRBD1	TRBJ2-5	TRBV7-3	CASSPSGGLKETQYF	TGTGCCAGCAGCCCATCAGGGGGCCTGAAGGAGACCCAGTACTTC
NA	NA	TRBJ1-5	TRBV28	CASSYWSQPQHF	TGTGCCAGCAGTTATTGGAGCCAGCCCCAGCATTTT
NA	NA	TRBJ2-5	TRBV14	CASSPGETQYF	TGTGCCAGCAGCCCCGGAGAGACCCAGTACTTC
NA	NA	TRBJ2-2	TRBV27	CASSLKPVNTGELFF	TGTGCCAGCAGTTTAAAACCCGTGAACACCGGGGAGCTGTTTTTT
NA	NA	TRBJ2-2	TRBV5-1	CASILTVPNTGELFF	TGCGCCAGCATTTTAACGGTTCCGAACACCGGGGAGCTGTTTTTT
NA	NA	TRBJ2-2	TRBV18	CASSPIQGVANTGELFF	TGTGCCAGCTCACCAATTCAAGGAGTCGCGAACACCGGGGAGCTGTTTTTT
NA	NA	TRBJ2-7	TRBV5-6	CASSLMSEHGSHSYEQYF	TGTGCCAGCAGCTTGATGTCCGAGCATGGGTCACACTCCTACGAGCAGTACTTC
NA	NA	TRBJ2-1	TRBV29-1	CSVKMDEQFF	TGCAGCGTAAAGATGGATGAGCAGTTCTTC
few	TRBD1	TRBJ2-5	TRBV27	CASSLSGTGWETQYF	TGTGCCAGCAGTTTATCAGGGACAGGTTGGGAGACCCAGTACTTC
NA	NA	TRBJ2-7	TRBV7-9	CASSLAGRSEQYF	TGTGCCAGCAGCTTAGCGGGCAGATCCGAGCAGTACTTC
NA	NA	TRBJ2-6	TRBV7-3	CASSYSGANVLTF	TGTGCCAGCAGCTATTCTGGGGCCAACGTCCTGACTTTC
once	NA	TRBJ2-6	TRBV10-3	CAIPNAPSSGSGANVLTF	TGTGCCATTCCGAATGCACCTTCTTCGGGGTCTGGGGCCAACGTCCTGACTTTC
NA	NA	TRBJ2-3	TRBV5-1	CASSTGQFITDTQYF	TGCGCCAGCAGCACCGGACAGTTTATCACAGATACGCAGTATTTT
NA	NA	TRBJ2-7	TRBV5-6	CASNLGGGIPYEQYF	TGTGCCAGCAACTTGGGAGGCGGCATCCCCTACGAGCAGTACTTC
NA	TRBD1	TRBJ1-5	TRBV4-1	CASSQDRTGGPVQPQHF	TGCGCCAGCAGCCAAGATAGGACAGGGGGCCCCGTTCAGCCCCAGCATTTT
once	NA	TRBJ1-1	TRBV5-1	CASSSDSTNTEAFF	TGCGCCAGCAGCTCGGACAGTACTAACACTGAAGCTTTCTTT
NA	NA	TRBJ2-2	TRBV7-7	CASSLMDTGELFF	TGTGCCAGCAGCTTAATGGACACCGGGGAGCTGTTTTTT
NA	NA	TRBJ2-2	TRBV5-4	CASSTRRGAVNTGELFF	TGTGCCAGCAGCACCCGCCGGGGGGCGGTTAACACCGGGGAGCTGTTTTTT
many	NA	TRBJ1-2	TRBV27	CASSLGGWPYGYTF	TGTGCCAGCAGTTTAGGTGGCTGGCCCTATGGCTACACCTTC
NA	TRBD2	TRBJ2-7	TRBV5-1	CASSLGAPLAAAYEQYF	TGCGCCAGCAGCTTGGGAGCCCCCCTAGCGGCCGCCTACGAGCAGTACTTC
NA	TRBD2	TRBJ2-3	TRBV10-3	CAISVGLAASTDTQYF	TGTGCCATCAGTGTCGGACTAGCTGCTAGCACAGATACGCAGTATTTT
NA	TRBD1	TRBJ1-5	TRBV6-1	CASSRTGTNQPQHF	TGTGCCAGCAGTAGGACAGGGACTAATCAGCCCCAGCATTTT
NA	NA	TRBJ1-1	TRBV18	CASSPDGGENTEAFF	TGTGCCAGCTCACCCGACGGGGGGGAGAACACTGAAGCTTTCTTT
NA	NA	TRBJ1-3	TRBV5-1	CASSLEYGGGNTIYF	TGCGCCAGCAGCTTGGAGTACGGAGGTGGAAACACCATATATTTT
NA	NA	TRBJ1-1	TRBV10-3	CAISGQLNTEAFF	TGTGCCATCAGTGGACAGCTGAACACTGAAGCTTTCTTT
NA	NA	TRBJ2-5	TRBV5-1	CASGRMYQETQYF	TGCGCCAGCGGACGGATGTACCAAGAGACCCAGTACTTC
NA	NA	TRBJ2-3	TRBV15	CATSRGLAADTQYF	TGTGCCACCAGCAGAGGGCTAGCCGCAGATACGCAGTATTTT
once	TRBD2	TRBJ2-2	TRBV6-1	CASRNSGRTGELFF	TGTGCCAGCAGGAATAGCGGGAGGACCGGGGAGCTGTTTTTT